The TCR beta chain described here comes from a study of patients and donors after allogeneic stem cell transplantation. CDR1 is KGHSH and CDR2 is LQKENI in the germline V gene. V lost 5 bases to trimming and J lost 2 bases; unmatched junction nucleotides: 3. The CDR3 has 14 amino acids. MiXCR, run by TCRdb on the RT-PCR reads, gives a single entry per CDR3 protein. The sample has under 200,000 distinct CDR3 sequences, 24% seen once. The gene calls are TRBV18 and TRBJ2-1; 7 bases match TRBD1. Sequenced material: blood, either unsorted or a sorted T cell fraction (not recorded which). This clonotype was sampled from a human donor who was either an allogeneic HSCT recipient or a stem cell or donor lymphocyte infusion donor (not recorded which). It is not recorded whose cells these are; they may come from a transplant donor. This CDR3 reads CASSEGQPYNEQFF. In DNA, the CDR3 is TGTGCCAGCTCAGAGGGACAGCCCTACAATGAGCAGTTCTTC.